The 23 T cell receptor beta chains reported below all come from one sample, sequenced in a study of OX40 agonist ivuxolimab in advanced cancers. The library relied on the immunoSEQ multiplex PCR assay. What TCRdb holds here is the immuneACCESS table cut down to in-frame rearrangements. Part of the clones is not present; checked against another copy, under half of the missing clones reflect an unresolved V gene, and the others are unexplained. This sample is represented by about 60,000 clones; around nine tenths of them were singletons. The ten largest clones take up less than 1.1% of the sample. The material sequenced was CD4+ or CD8+ T cells sorted from blood, taken in a trial of the OX40 agonist ivuxolimab. These TCRs come from an adult with an advanced solid tumor such as melanoma, head and neck, liver or kidney cancer.

CDR3 protein: CASSPRQGGGGTEAFF. CDR3 coding DNA: TGTGCCAGCTCACCAAGACAGGGAGGAGGAGGCACTGAAGCTTTCTTT. The gene calls are TRBV18 and TRBJ1-1, with 7 bases aligning to TRBD1. After removal of 2 bases from V and 4 bases from J, the junction contained 10 bases not matched to a gene. The CDR3 length is 16 residues. Germline assignment: CDR1 KGHSH and CDR2 LQKENI.

The J gene is TRBJ2-5, the V gene TRBV5-5; D is perhaps TRBD1 (5 bases). The germline CDR1 and CDR2 sequences are SGHKS and YYEKEE (reference sequence). V dropped 0 bases and J dropped 3 bases, with 6 bases sitting between them. The CDR3 is 13 amino acids. The chain's CDR3 is CASSLAGKETQYF. The CDR3 coding sequence is TGTGCCAGCAGCTTGGCAGGGAAAGAGACCCAGTACTTC. Full variable domain (outside the CDR3, taken from reference TRBV5-5 and TRBJ2-5): DAGVTQSPTHLIKTRGQQVTLRCSPISGHKSVSWYQQVLGQGPQFIFQYYEKEERGRGNFPDRFSARQFPNYSSELNVNALLLGDSALYLCASSLAGKETQYFGPGTRLLVL.

The V gene is TRBV6-1, the J gene TRBJ1-6; D is ambiguous. V was trimmed by 6 bases and J by 6 bases, leaving 12 bases between them. The germline CDR1 and CDR2 sequences are MNHNS and SASEGT. The CDR3 loop spans 14 amino acids. CDR3: CASRAEQGNSPLHF. The CDR3 DNA follows: TGTGCCAGCAGGGCGGAACAAGGTAATTCACCCCTCCACTTT.

The chain links TRBV27 to TRBJ2-7; D tentatively reads TRBD1 or TRBD2 (5 bases each). V shed 5 bases and J shed 3 bases, with 26 bases lying between them. The CDR3 extends over 18 amino acids. Germline CDR1 is MNHEY and CDR2 is SMNVEV (reference sequence). This CDR3 reads CASSPYSSQTGRNYEQYF. The DNA for the CDR3 is TGTGCCAGCAGTCCCTATTCATCCCAAACGGGACGGAACTACGAGCAGTACTTC.

V is TRBV19 and J is TRBJ2-1; TRBD2 matches at 12 bases. The CDR3 totals 16 residues. The J segment lost 4 bases and the V segment lost 5 bases, leaving 6 bases of the junction unmatched. CDR1 and CDR2 (germline): LNHDA, SQIVND (reference sequence). Here the CDR3 reads CASSGLAGLSYNEQFF. DNA for the CDR3: TGTGCCAGTAGTGGACTAGCGGGATTATCTTACAATGAGCAGTTCTTC. The whole variable domain, remainder taken from reference TRBV19 and TRBJ2-1, is DGGITQSPKYLFRKEGQNVTLSCEQNLNHDAMYWYRQDPGQGLRLIYYSQIVNDFQKGDIAEGYSVSREKKESFPLTVTSAQKNPTAFYLCASSGLAGLSYNEQFFGPGTRLTVL.

The V call is TRBV18, the J call TRBJ1-1; D is perhaps TRBD1 (5 bases). V was cut by 3 bases and J by 9 bases, with 8 bases left in between. Germline V CDR1 and CDR2: KGHSH, LQKENI. The CDR3 spans 11 residues. The CDR3 DNA reads TGTGCCAGCTCACCGGGGGAGAAAGCTTTCTTT. It codes for CASSPGEKAFF.

The V call is TRBV5-1, the J call TRBJ1-1, with 10 bases matching TRBD1. With V trimmed by 8 bases and J by 6 bases, 10 bases remained unmatched. From germline, CDR1 is SGHRS and CDR2 YFSETQ. The CDR3 loop spans 14 amino acids. The CDR3 bases are TGCGCCAGTAATGTGGGGGACAGGGGCTCTGAAGCTTTCTTT. Its protein is CASNVGDRGSEAFF. Based on the CDR3 plus reference TRBV5-1 and TRBJ1-1, the full variable domain is KAGVTQTPRYLIKTRGQQVTLSCSPISGHRSVSWYQQTPGQGLQFLFEYFSETQRNKGNFPGRFSGRQFSNSRSEMNVSTLELGDSALYLCASNVGDRGSEAFFGQGTRLTVV.

The sample holds one count of this clone. This sequence joins TRBV6-6 and TRBJ2-4, with a weak D call TRBD2 (6 bases). This CDR3 is built from 16 residues. Trimming left V 5 bases short and J 0 bases short, with 14 bases between. Germline CDR1 reads MNHNY; CDR2 reads SVGAGI (reference sequence). CDR3 sequence (DNA): TGTGCCAGCAGTCAATTCCGGGACTCAGCCAAAAACATTCAGTACTTC. Protein sequence: CASSQFRDSAKNIQYF.

This sequence joins TRBV6-5 and TRBJ2-7; D is ambiguous. The CDR3 runs to 12 residues. The ends were cut back, 4 bases at V and 3 bases at J, with 7 bases in the middle. The germline V gene encodes CDR1 MNHEY and CDR2 SVGAGI. Here the CDR3 reads CASSSTNYEQYF. As DNA, the CDR3 is TGTGCCAGCAGTTCTACGAACTACGAGCAGTACTTC.

The rearrangement links TRBV4-1 to TRBJ1-5, with 7 bases matching TRBD1. This CDR3 region has 16 residues. The ends lost 3 bases at V and 5 bases at J; junction bases unmatched: 10. In germline, CDR1 is MGHRA, CDR2 YSYEKL. CDR3 loop: CASSHFQGGKDQPQHF. The DNA of the CDR3 is TGCGCCAGCAGCCACTTCCAGGGGGGGAAGGATCAGCCCCAGCATTTT.

V is TRBV5-1 and J is TRBJ1-1; D is uncertain. This CDR3 region has 13 residues. Looked up from germline, CDR1 is SGHRS and CDR2 is YFSETQ. V dropped 4 bases and J dropped 6 bases, with 13 bases sitting between them. CDR3 in amino acids: CASSPEGRPEAFF. In DNA, the CDR3 is TGCGCCAGCAGCCCTGAGGGAAGGCCTGAAGCTTTCTTT.

This clone was seen just once. This sequence joins TRBV21-1 and TRBJ2-3; no check of the table's D call, TRBD1, against the DNA was made. TRBV21-1 is a pseudogene locus. CDR3 length: 17 amino acids. The chain's CDR3 is CASSKVGTGGETDTQYF. For the CDR3, the DNA is TGTGCCAGCAGCAAAGTAGGGACAGGGGGCGAGACAGATACGCAGTATTTT.

This chain connects TRBV5-1 to TRBJ2-3; 9 positions match TRBD2. The CDR3 totals 16 residues. The J segment lost 4 bases and the V segment lost 2 bases, leaving 8 bases of the junction unmatched. Germline V gene sequence: CDR1 SGHRS, CDR2 YFSETQ. DNA of the CDR3: TGCGCCAGCAGCTTAGTTAGCGGGAGTGGTTCAGATACGCAGTATTTT. Translation gives CASSLVSGSGSDTQYF.

The chain couples TRBV30 to TRBJ1-2; D gene unclear. V was cut by 4 bases and J by 8 bases, with 23 bases left in between. CDR3 length equals 15 residues. Germline V gives CDR1 GTSNPN, CDR2 SVGIG (reference sequence). The CDR3 DNA is TGTGCCTGGAATGCCCAGGTTATTGGTTTGCGGGGCTACACCTTC. Translated: CAWNAQVIGLRGYTF.

This clone was counted a single time. The V gene is TRBV6-6, the J gene TRBJ1-6; a weak D match, TRBD1 (5 bases). CDR3 length equals 14 residues. V was shortened by 7 bases and J by 7 bases, with 14 bases between the two germline ends. The germline CDR1 and CDR2 sequences are MNHNY and SVGAGI (reference sequence). The CDR3 reads CASMRQGNNSPLHF. The CDR3, as DNA: TGTGCCAGCATGCGGCAGGGAAACAATTCACCCCTCCACTTT.

The chain carries TRBV28 and TRBJ1-1; a possible D gene is TRBD1 (6 bases). The CDR3 consists of 13 residues. Germline CDR1 and CDR2: MDHEN and SYDVKM. The V and J ends lost 3 bases and 5 bases respectively, with 10 bases between them. DNA for the CDR3: TGTGCCAGCAGTTTTGAGGGGGGTACTGAAGCTTTCTTT. It encodes CASSFEGGTEAFF.

The chain joins TRBV30 to TRBJ2-7; perhaps TRBD2 as D (5 bases). The germline CDR1 and CDR2 sequences are GTSNPN and SVGIG (reference sequence). V lost 3 bases and J lost 2, with 5 bases in between. This CDR3 has 11 residues. CDR3: CAWSGAYEQYF. CDR3 nucleotides: TGTGCCTGGAGCGGGGCCTACGAGCAGTACTTC.

The V call is TRBV27, the J call TRBJ1-1, with 9 nucleotides matching TRBD1. J was trimmed by 1 base and V by 11 bases; bases with no gene match: 11. This CDR3 spans 15 amino acids. In germline, CDR1 is MNHEY, CDR2 SMNVEV (reference sequence). The CDR3 is CAGHQRTGENTEAFF. For the CDR3, the DNA is TGTGCCGGACACCAGAGGACAGGGGAGAACACTGAAGCTTTCTTT.

V usage is TRBV28 and J usage is TRBJ2-1, with TRBD2 matching over 7 bases. The V segment lost 8 bases and the J segment 2 bases; nucleotides outside the gene matches: 18. CDR1 and CDR2 from the germline V gene are MDHEN and SYDVKM. The CDR3 extends over 18 amino acids. The CDR3 DNA follows: TGTGCCAGCCCTATCCAGCGGGGCCCCTCCAATCCCTACAATGAGCAGTTCTTC. Its protein product is CASPIQRGPSNPYNEQFF.

This clone turned up a few times. The V and J genes are TRBV5-1 and TRBJ2-7; D possibly corresponds to TRBD1 (6 bases). CDR3 size: 14 residues. V was shortened by 4 bases and J by 0 bases, with 11 bases between the two germline ends. The V gene's germline CDR1 is SGHRS and CDR2 YFSETQ. The CDR3 DNA reads TGCGCCAGCAGCCTGTTGGACAGCTCCTACGAGCAGTACTTC. Translating it yields CASSLLDSSYEQYF.

The V and J genes are TRBV7-2 and TRBJ2-1; D gene ambiguous. V lost 2 bases and J 4 bases, leaving 12 bases between the germline ends. The CDR3 runs to 15 residues. Looked up from germline, CDR1 is SGHTA and CDR2 is FQGNSA. The CDR3 DNA reads as TGTGCCAGCAGCTTATTGGTGGGTGGATACAATGAGCAGTTCTTC. Encoded protein: CASSLLVGGYNEQFF.

The chain combines TRBV19 with TRBJ2-1, with D hard to call. V lost 3 bases and J lost 0, with 6 bases in between. The CDR3 loop spans 14 amino acids. In germline, CDR1 is LNHDA, CDR2 SQIVND (reference sequence). The CDR3 spells CASSITYSYNEQFF. The DNA of the CDR3 is TGTGCCAGTAGTATCACTTACTCCTACAATGAGCAGTTCTTC. Full variable domain (remainder filled in from reference TRBV19 and TRBJ2-1): DGGITQSPKYLFRKEGQNVTLSCEQNLNHDAMYWYRQDPGQGLRLIYYSQIVNDFQKGDIAEGYSVSREKKESFPLTVTSAQKNPTAFYLCASSITYSYNEQFFGPGTRLTVL.

This clone appeared once. V and J are TRBV11-2 and TRBJ2-7, with TRBD1 matching over 9 bases. CDR1 and CDR2 (germline): SGHAT, FQNNGV. The CDR3 is made up of 15 amino acids. Unmatched junction bases numbered 8, after V lost 6 bases and J lost 2 bases. The CDR3 spells CASSPIRDRAYEQYF. CDR3 DNA: TGTGCCAGCAGTCCTATCCGGGACAGGGCCTACGAGCAGTACTTC. The whole variable domain, remainder taken from reference TRBV11-2 and TRBJ2-7, is EAGVAQSPRYKIIEKRQSVAFWCNPISGHATLYWYQQILGQGPKLLIQFQNNGVVDDSQLPKDRFSAERLKGVDSTLKIQPAKLEDSAVYLCASSPIRDRAYEQYFGPGTRLTVT.